Listed here is a single T cell receptor (beta chain). The antigen is not known. Using a J-beta primer mix together with a sample-barcoded 5' primer, a second PCR was run for roughly 6 to 11 cycles. One entry per CDR3 protein, called by TCRdb with MiXCR from the 5' RACE reads. The sample consists of approximately 800,000 distinct CDR3 sequences, around a quarter of them appearing once. The sample comes from a study of blood T cells in healthy people across ages. Overall study findings and caveats: Naive T cell percentage by flow cytometry tracked strongly with beta diversity.

Germline CDR1 is LNHDA and CDR2 is SQIVND (reference sequence). The CDR3 has 15 residues. Trimming left V 2 bases short and J 5 bases short, with 15 bases between. This sample was shared with a second study, whose subject was T cells of mothers and their children. According to that study: Extracted RNA, in its entirety, went into cDNA synthesis at around 1.5 ug per 15 ul. Overlap in related mother-child pairs always slightly exceeded unrelated pairs, never significantly.

The sample taken for sequencing was blood. The chain employs TRBV19 and TRBJ2-5; D possibly corresponds to TRBD1 (6 bases). This sequence originates from a boy aged 10-17 years in good health. As DNA, the CDR3 is TGTGCCAGTAGTATATTCCCAGGGGTTCGGGAGACCCAGTACTTC. This gives the protein CASSIFPGVRETQYF.